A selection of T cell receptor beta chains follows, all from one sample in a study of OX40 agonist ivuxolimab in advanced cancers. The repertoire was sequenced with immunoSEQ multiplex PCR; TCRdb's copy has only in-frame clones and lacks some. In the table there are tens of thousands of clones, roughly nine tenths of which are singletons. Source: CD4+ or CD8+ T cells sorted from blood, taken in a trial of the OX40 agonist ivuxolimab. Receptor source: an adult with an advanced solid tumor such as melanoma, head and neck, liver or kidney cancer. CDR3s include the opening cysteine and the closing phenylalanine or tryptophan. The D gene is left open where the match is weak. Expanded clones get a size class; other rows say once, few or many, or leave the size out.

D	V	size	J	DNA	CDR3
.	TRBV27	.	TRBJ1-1	TGTGCCAGCAGTTTAGAGAAAGGTAGAAACACTGAAGCTTTCTTT	CASSLEKGRNTEAFF
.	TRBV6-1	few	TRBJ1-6	TGTGCCAGCAGTGGGGGGGTACAGGGTTGGTCACCCCTCCACTTT	CASSGGVQGWSPLHF
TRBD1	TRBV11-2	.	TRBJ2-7	TGTGCCAGCAGCTCAATTAAACGGGACAGTAACTACGAGCAGTACTTC	CASSSIKRDSNYEQYF
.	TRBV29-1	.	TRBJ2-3	TGCAGCGTTGACCAGGGGAGGCTTATGGGAGATACGCAGTATTTT	CSVDQGRLMGDTQYF
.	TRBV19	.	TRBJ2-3	TGTGCCAGCGGCCAAGATACGCAGTATTTT	CASGQDTQYF
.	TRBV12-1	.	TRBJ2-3	TGTGCCAGCAGCCTCCCGGGGACAGGGCCGTTGGATACGCAGTATTTT	CASSLPGTGPLDTQYF
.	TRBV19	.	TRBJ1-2	TGTGCCAGTAGTGGAGAAACAGGGTACTATGGCTACACCTTC	CASSGETGYYGYTF
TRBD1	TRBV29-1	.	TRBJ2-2	TGCAGCGTTGGCCAGGGGGCCACCGGGGAGCTGTTTTTT	CSVGQGATGELFF
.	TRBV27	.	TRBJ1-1	TGTGCCAGCAGCCACAGGGACACTGAAGCTTTCTTT	CASSHRDTEAFF
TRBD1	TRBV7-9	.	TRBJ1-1	TGTGCCAGCAGACTCAGCCGTCCCGGGACAGGGGGCAACACTGAAGCTTTCTTT	CASRLSRPGTGGNTEAFF
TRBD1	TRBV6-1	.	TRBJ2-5	TGTGCCAGCAGTGTAGGCAGGGGGTGGCGCGAGACCCAGTACTTC	CASSVGRGWRETQYF
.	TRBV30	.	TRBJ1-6	TGTGCCTGGAATACATATAATTCACCCCTCCACTTT	CAWNTYNSPLHF
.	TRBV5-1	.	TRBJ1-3	TGCGCCAGCAGCCGTGACAGCTCTGGAAACACCATATATTTT	CASSRDSSGNTIYF
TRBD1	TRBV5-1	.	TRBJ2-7	TGCGCCAGCAGCTCCAGGACAGGGTCCTACGAGCAGCACTTC	CASSSRTGSYEQHF
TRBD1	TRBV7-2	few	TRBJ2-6	TGTGCCAGCAGCCCGCAGGGGGCGCGGTCTGGGGCCAACGTCCTGACTTTC	CASSPQGARSGANVLTF
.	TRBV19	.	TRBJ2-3	TGTGCCAGTCGAGGGGACATAAACACAGATACGCAGTATTTT	CASRGDINTDTQYF
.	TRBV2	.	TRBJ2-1	TGTGCCAGCAGTGACCCACGGAGCTCCTACAATGAGCAGTTCTTC	CASSDPRSSYNEQFF
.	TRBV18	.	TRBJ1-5	TGTGCCAGCTCCCGCGGGACAAACGGGGATCAGCCCCAGCATTTT	CASSRGTNGDQPQHF
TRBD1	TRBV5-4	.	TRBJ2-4	TGTGCCAGCAGCTTTTTAGGACAGGGGGCAAACATTCAGTACTTC	CASSFLGQGANIQYF
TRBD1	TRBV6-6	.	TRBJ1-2	TGTGCCAGCAGTTACCCCCAAAGACAGGGGCCCGGCTACACCTTC	CASSYPQRQGPGYTF
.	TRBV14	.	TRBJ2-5	TGTGCCAGCAGCCTGAATGGAGAGACCCAGTACTTC	CASSLNGETQYF
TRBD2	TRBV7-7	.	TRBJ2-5	TGTGCCAGCAGCCGCGCTAGCGGGGGGGCCGAGGAGACCCAGTACTTC	CASSRASGGAEETQYF
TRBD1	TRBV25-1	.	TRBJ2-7	TGTGCCAGCAGATCTCCCCAAGACAGGGTTTACGAGCAGTACTTC	CASRSPQDRVYEQYF
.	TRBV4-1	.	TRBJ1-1	TGCGCCAGCAGCCAAGAAAGGGGGAACACTGAAGCTTTCTTT	CASSQERGNTEAFF
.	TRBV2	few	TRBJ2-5	TGTGCCAGCAGTGACCTTAAACAGGGGAGGTTCCAAGAGACCCAGTACTTC	CASSDLKQGRFQETQYF
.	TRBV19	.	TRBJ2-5	TGTGCCAGTAGTACATCTCAAACTCGCGAGACCCAGTACTTC	CASSTSQTRETQYF
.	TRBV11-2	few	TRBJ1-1	TGTGCCAGCAGCCCTACGTGGAACACTGAAGCTTTCTTT	CASSPTWNTEAFF
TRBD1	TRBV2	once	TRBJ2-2	TGTGCCAGCAGGCCGGGACAGGGTAACACCGGGGAGCTGTTTTTT	CASRPGQGNTGELFF
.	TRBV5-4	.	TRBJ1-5	TGTGCCAGCAGCTTGACAGGGAGCAGCAATCAGCCCCAGCATTTT	CASSLTGSSNQPQHF
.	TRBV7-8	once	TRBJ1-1	TGTGCCAGCAGCTTCGGACACCAGAACACTGAAGCTTTCTTT	CASSFGHQNTEAFF
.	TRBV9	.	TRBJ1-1	TGTGCCAGCAGCGTAGATCATGGGATGAACACTGAAGCTTTCTTT	CASSVDHGMNTEAFF
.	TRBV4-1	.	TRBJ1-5	TGCGCCAGCAGCCAAGCCGGGATACCGCCCCAGCATTTT	CASSQAGIPPQHF
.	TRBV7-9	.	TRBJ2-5	TGTGCCAGCAGACAAGACCCGCAAGAGACCCAGTACTTC	CASRQDPQETQYF
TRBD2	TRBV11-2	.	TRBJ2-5	TGTGCCAGCAGCGCCTATAGCGGGGGGGCCGGGGAGACCCAGTACTTC	CASSAYSGGAGETQYF
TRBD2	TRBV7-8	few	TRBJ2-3	TGTGCCAGCAGCATACTAGCGGGGGGGACGGATACGCAGTATTTT	CASSILAGGTDTQYF
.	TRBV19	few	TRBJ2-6	TGTGCCAGTAGGGACAGCTACTCTGGGGCCAACGTCCTGACTTTC	CASRDSYSGANVLTF
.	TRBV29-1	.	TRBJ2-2	TGCAGCGTTGTGTTGGTGACCGGGGAGCTGTTTTTT	CSVVLVTGELFF
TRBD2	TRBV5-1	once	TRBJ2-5	TGCGCCAGCAACCCTCGGGGGGGGCGGGAGACCCAGTACTTC	CASNPRGGRETQYF
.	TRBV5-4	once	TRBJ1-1	TGTGCCAGCAGCTTGGTGGCAGGGGCGACTGAAGCTTTCTTT	CASSLVAGATEAFF
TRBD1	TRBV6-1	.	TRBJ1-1	TGTGCCAGCAGCCCTCAGGGGGCGGGCACTGAAGCTTTCTTT	CASSPQGAGTEAFF
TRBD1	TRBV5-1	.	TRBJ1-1	TGCGCCAGCAGCTTGGACAGGGGGCACACTGAAGCTTTCTTT	CASSLDRGHTEAFF
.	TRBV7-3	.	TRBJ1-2	TGTGCCAGCAGCTTCGAGGGTGCCACTGATGGCTACACCTTC	CASSFEGATDGYTF
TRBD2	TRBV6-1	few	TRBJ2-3	TGTGCCAGCAGTGAAGGACTGTCTGGGTTAAGTCTAGCGGCGAAAGATACGCAGTATTTT	CASSEGLSGLSLAAKDTQYF